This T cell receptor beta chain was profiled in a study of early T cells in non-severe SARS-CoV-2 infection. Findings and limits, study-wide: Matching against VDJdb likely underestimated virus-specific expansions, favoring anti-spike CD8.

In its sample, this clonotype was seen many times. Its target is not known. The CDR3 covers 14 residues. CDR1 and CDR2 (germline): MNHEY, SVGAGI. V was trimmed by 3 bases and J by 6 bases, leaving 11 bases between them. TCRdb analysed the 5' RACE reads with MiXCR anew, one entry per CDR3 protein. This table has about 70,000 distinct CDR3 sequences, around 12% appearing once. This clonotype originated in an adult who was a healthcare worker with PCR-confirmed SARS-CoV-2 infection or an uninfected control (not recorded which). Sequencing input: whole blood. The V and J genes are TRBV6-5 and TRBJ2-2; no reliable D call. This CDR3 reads CASSYNAPPGELFF. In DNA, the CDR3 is TGTGCCAGCAGTTATAATGCCCCCCCCGGGGAGCTGTTTTTT.